This T cell receptor (beta chain) was identified in a study of T cells in Graves' hyperthyroidism and ophthalmopathy. Study overall: Upon initial diagnosis and before any treatment, peripheral blood was collected.

The patients, who ranged from 18 to 65 in age, presented with newly diagnosed hyperthyroidism lasting under 2 months. 10 ml of fresh peripheral blood supplied the PBMCs. As to this clonotype: Relative to the germline gene, one junction end is altered; a read error may explain this.

TCR beta CDR3 sequences were amplified from RNA transcripts. The study used the HTBI primer set for a first-round RT-PCR of the TCR CDR3. TCRdb called the multiplex PCR reads again in MiXCR, with one record for every CDR3 protein. Of 650,000 to 750,000 distinct CDR3 sequences listed, 12% to 15% were seen once; the top ten hold approximately 10%. Germline values: CDR1 SGHRS, CDR2 YFSETQ. The CDR3 contains 12 residues. The TCR was taken from a young woman with Graves' hyperthyroidism. V is TRBV5-1 and J is TRBJ1-4; D unclear. What was sequenced was blood. CDR3 nucleotide sequence: TGCGCCAGCAGGGTAAATAATGAAGAACTGTTTTTT. This translates into CASRVNNEELFF. Looking up the rest from reference TRBV5-1 and TRBJ1-4 gives the full variable domain: KAGVTQTPRYLIKTRGQQVTLSCSPISGHRSVSWYQQTPGQGLQFLFEYFSETQRNKGNFPGRFSGRQFSNSRSEMNVSTLELGDSALYLCASRVNNEELFFGSGTQLSVL.